Listed below are T cell receptor beta chains from one sample, sequenced in a study of T cell changes during pregnancy in multiple sclerosis. Here immunoSEQ multiplex PCR was the method, and the copy in TCRdb shows in-frame clones only, minus some. The table lists around 35,000 clones, about 92% of them singletons. Specimen: PBMCs (not recorded whether the cells were cultured). All receptors come from a female donor with multiple sclerosis, enrolled in a pregnancy study. Each CDR3 is given with its conserved first and last residue. D genes are given only for firm matches. The listing skips clone size in some rows; elsewhere it reads once, few, many or a size class.

clone_size j_call cdr3_length v_call d_call cdr3_aa cdr3_nt
NA TRBJ1-5 16 TRBV6-6 NA CASSYSTQGGNQPQHF TGTGCCAGCAGTTACTCGACCCAGGGAGGTAATCAGCCCCAGCATTTT
NA TRBJ1-1 16 TRBV7-9 NA CASSLIEGAGRTEAFF TGTGCCAGCAGCTTAATTGAAGGGGCAGGGAGGACTGAAGCTTTCTTT
NA TRBJ1-3 15 TRBV30 NA CAWNQGTSTGNTIYF TGTGCCTGGAACCAAGGGACTTCAACAGGAAACACCATATATTTT
NA TRBJ2-1 12 TRBV30 NA CAWSVQGLEQFF TGTGCCTGGAGTGTACAAGGGCTTGAGCAGTTCTTC
NA TRBJ2-1 16 TRBV7-9 TRBD2 CASSHLAGERYNEQFF TGTGCCAGCAGCCATTTAGCGGGAGAACGCTACAATGAGCAGTTCTTC
NA TRBJ1-2 10 TRBV30 NA CAWSPGGYTF TGTGCCTGGAGTCCGGGTGGCTACACCTTC
NA TRBJ1-2 15 TRBV30 NA CAWSVLTTGSYGYTF TGTGCCTGGAGTGTACTAACAACAGGTTCATATGGCTACACCTTC
NA TRBJ1-2 14 TRBV2 NA CASSGSARNYGYTF TGTGCCAGCAGTGGTAGCGCCAGGAACTATGGCTACACCTTC
NA TRBJ1-2 13 TRBV28 TRBD1 CASSFGTVNGYTF TGTGCCAGCAGTTTTGGGACAGTCAATGGCTACACCTTC
NA TRBJ2-1 16 TRBV4-2 TRBD2 CASSQEGSGRTNEQFF TGTGCCAGCAGCCAAGAGGGTAGCGGGCGCACTAATGAGCAGTTCTTC
once TRBJ1-2 13 TRBV7-2 TRBD1 CASTADRGGGYTF TGTGCCAGCACCGCAGACAGGGGAGGAGGCTACACCTTC
NA TRBJ2-7 14 TRBV7-2 NA CASSLGEVIYEQYF TGTGCCAGCAGCTTAGGTGAAGTAATCTACGAGCAGTACTTC
NA TRBJ2-2 17 TRBV10-3 TRBD2 CAISWIAGEGNTGELFF TGTGCCATCAGTTGGATAGCGGGAGAGGGAAACACCGGGGAGCTGTTTTTT
NA TRBJ2-5 14 TRBV9 TRBD2 CASSVRHGGVTQYF TGTGCCAGCAGCGTACGCCACGGGGGGGTGACCCAGTACTTC
NA TRBJ2-1 12 TRBV5-1 NA CASRTDYNEQFF TGCGCCAGCAGAACAGACTACAATGAGCAGTTCTTC
NA TRBJ1-1 15 TRBV7-9 TRBD1 CASSLVGTGGTEAFF TGTGCCAGCAGCTTAGTGGGGACAGGGGGAACTGAAGCTTTCTTT
once TRBJ2-5 15 TRBV6-1 TRBD1 CASSETLDREETQYF TGTGCCAGCAGTGAAACTCTGGACAGGGAAGAGACCCAGTACTTC
NA TRBJ2-7 17 TRBV29-1 TRBD2 CSVELAGGPSVSYEQYF TGCAGCGTTGAACTAGCGGGAGGGCCCTCGGTGTCCTACGAGCAGTACTTC
NA TRBJ1-1 13 TRBV7-2 NA CASSLYVNTEAFF TGTGCCAGCAGCTTATACGTGAACACTGAAGCTTTCTTT
NA TRBJ1-1 14 TRBV5-1 TRBD1 CASHLDRANTEAFF TGCGCCAGCCACTTAGACAGGGCGAACACTGAAGCTTTCTTT
NA TRBJ1-1 14 TRBV6-6 TRBD1 CASSPTGGFPEAFF TGTGCCAGCAGTCCCACAGGGGGCTTCCCTGAAGCTTTCTTT
few TRBJ2-7 14 TRBV19 NA CASTTGEGSYEQYF TGTGCCAGTACCACAGGGGAGGGCTCCTACGAGCAGTACTTC
NA TRBJ2-1 14 TRBV7-2 NA CASSLFGGGNEQFF TGTGCCAGCAGCTTATTTGGGGGCGGAAATGAGCAGTTCTTC
NA TRBJ2-7 15 TRBV4-1 NA CASSHTLPLGHEQYF TGCGCCAGCAGCCACACCCTCCCTCTAGGGCACGAGCAGTACTTC
NA TRBJ2-5 13 TRBV14 NA CASSSRVRETQYF TGTGCCAGCAGCTCCAGGGTTCGGGAGACCCAGTACTTC
once TRBJ2-1 15 TRBV6-1 TRBD2 CASSELAGGYNEQFF TGTGCCAGCAGTGAGTTAGCGGGAGGCTACAATGAGCAGTTCTTC
NA TRBJ1-1 13 TRBV19 NA CASSKGKNTEAFF TGTGCCAGTAGTAAAGGCAAGAACACTGAAGCTTTCTTT
NA TRBJ2-1 14 TRBV10-3 TRBD2 CAISEGTSGRDQFF TGTGCCATCAGTGAGGGGACTAGCGGGAGAGATCAGTTCTTC
NA TRBJ2-5 11 TRBV5-6 NA CASRYLETQYF TGTGCCAGCAGGTACCTGGAGACCCAGTACTTC
once TRBJ2-7 13 TRBV5-1 NA CASSWGQTYEQYF TGCGCCAGCAGCTGGGGACAAACCTACGAGCAGTACTTC
NA TRBJ2-1 15 TRBV11-2 NA CASSLRDMDYNEQFF TGTGCCAGCAGCTTAAGGGACATGGACTACAATGAGCAGTTCTTC
NA TRBJ2-2 14 TRBV6-5 NA CASSPDYATGELFF TGTGCCAGCAGTCCCGACTATGCCACCGGGGAGCTGTTTTTT
NA TRBJ2-1 12 TRBV2 NA CASSGLSGRSFF TGTGCCAGCAGTGGACTCTCCGGGAGAAGCTTCTTC
NA TRBJ2-5 13 TRBV27 TRBD1 CASRGQVQETQYF TGTGCCAGCAGGGGACAGGTTCAAGAGACCCAGTACTTC
NA TRBJ2-2 15 TRBV7-3 NA CASSLSGASTGELFF TGTGCCAGCAGCTTATCAGGGGCTAGCACCGGGGAGCTGTTTTTT
NA TRBJ2-5 17 TRBV9 NA CASRWWGPETGQETQYF TGTGCCAGCAGGTGGTGGGGGCCGGAGACCGGGCAAGAGACCCAGTACTTC
once TRBJ2-1 14 TRBV19 NA CASSLRDRYNEQFF TGTGCCAGTAGTCTACGAGACAGATACAATGAGCAGTTCTTC
NA TRBJ2-2 18 TRBV12-5 NA CASAREGGMGGTDGELFF TGTGCTAGTGCTCGAGAAGGGGGGATGGGCGGGACTGACGGGGAGCTGTTTTTT